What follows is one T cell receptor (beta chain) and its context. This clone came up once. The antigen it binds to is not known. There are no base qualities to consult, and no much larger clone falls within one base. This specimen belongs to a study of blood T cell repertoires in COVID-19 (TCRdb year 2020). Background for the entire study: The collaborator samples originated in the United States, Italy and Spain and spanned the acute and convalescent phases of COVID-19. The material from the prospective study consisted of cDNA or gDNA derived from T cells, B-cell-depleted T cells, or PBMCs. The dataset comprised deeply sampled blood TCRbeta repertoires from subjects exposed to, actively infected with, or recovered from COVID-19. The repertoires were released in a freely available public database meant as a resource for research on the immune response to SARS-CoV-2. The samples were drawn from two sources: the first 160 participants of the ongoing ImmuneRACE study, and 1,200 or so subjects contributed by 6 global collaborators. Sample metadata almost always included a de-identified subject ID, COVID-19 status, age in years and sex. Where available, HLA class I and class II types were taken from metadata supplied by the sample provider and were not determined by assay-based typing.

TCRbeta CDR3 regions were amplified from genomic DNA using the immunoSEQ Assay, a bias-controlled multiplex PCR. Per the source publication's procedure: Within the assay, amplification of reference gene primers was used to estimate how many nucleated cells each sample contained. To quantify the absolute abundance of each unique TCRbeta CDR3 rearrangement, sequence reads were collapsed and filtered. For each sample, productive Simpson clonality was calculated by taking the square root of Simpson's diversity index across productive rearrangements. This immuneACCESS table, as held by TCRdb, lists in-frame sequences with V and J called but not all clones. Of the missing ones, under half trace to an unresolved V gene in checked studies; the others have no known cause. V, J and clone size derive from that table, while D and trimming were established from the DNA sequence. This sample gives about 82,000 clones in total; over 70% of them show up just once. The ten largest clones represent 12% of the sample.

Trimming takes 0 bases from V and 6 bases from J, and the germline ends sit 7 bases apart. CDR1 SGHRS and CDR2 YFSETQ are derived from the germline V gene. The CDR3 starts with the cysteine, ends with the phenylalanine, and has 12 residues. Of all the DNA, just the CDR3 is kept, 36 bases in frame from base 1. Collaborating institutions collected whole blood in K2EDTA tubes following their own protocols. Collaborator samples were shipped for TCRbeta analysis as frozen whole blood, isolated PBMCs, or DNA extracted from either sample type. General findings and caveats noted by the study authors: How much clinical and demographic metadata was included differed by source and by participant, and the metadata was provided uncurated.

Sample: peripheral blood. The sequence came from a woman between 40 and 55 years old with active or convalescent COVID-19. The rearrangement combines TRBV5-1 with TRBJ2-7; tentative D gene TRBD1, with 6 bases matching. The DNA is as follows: TGCGCCAGCAGCTTGGGCAGGGGCGAGCAGTACTTC. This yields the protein CASSLGRGEQYF.